This T cell receptor beta chain appears in the sequencing data of a study of OX40 agonist ivuxolimab in advanced cancers. Study-wide context: An agonistic anti-OX40 (CD134) antibody, ivuxolimab, was used to treat the patients. With a range of about 23 to 90, age averaged roughly 61 years, and about 82% were male. In three patients, partial responses were observed, one with hepatocellular carcinoma and two with cutaneous melanoma. Broader study findings: Averaged across samples, CD8+ T cells carried more expanded clones than CD4+ did.

V was cut by 5 bases and J by 7 bases, with 17 bases left in between. CDR1 is SGHTA and CDR2 is FQGTGA in the germline V gene. There are 14 residues in the CDR3. Points on this clone: What it recognizes is unknown.

Repertoires were generated with immunoSEQ multiplex PCR, while TCRdb's copy carries only in-frame clones and drops some. The top ten hold over 0.55% of the sample, which has 40,000 or so clones, around 89% seen once. Sequenced material: CD4+ or CD8+ T cells sorted from blood, taken in a trial of the OX40 agonist ivuxolimab. This chain connects TRBV7-3 to TRBJ1-1, with D maybe TRBD1 (5 bases). This TCR was sampled from an adult with an advanced solid tumor such as melanoma, head and neck, liver or kidney cancer. The CDR3 spells CASSPPGGGDEAFF. Written as DNA, the CDR3 is TGTGCCAGCAGCCCCCCGGGGGGGGGAGATGAAGCTTTCTTT.